This TCR beta chain was captured by sequencing in a study of Graves' ophthalmopathy and Graves' hyperthyroidism. V shed 5 bases and J shed 6 bases, with 14 bases lying between them. CDR1 SGHVS and CDR2 FQNEAQ come from the germline V gene. The CDR3 totals 14 residues. For repertoire sequencing, the TCR beta CDR3 regions were amplified from RNA transcripts. The authors performed first-round RT-PCR with HTBI primers and then a second-round multiplex PCR. TCRdb analysed the multiplex PCR reads with MiXCR anew, one entry per CDR3 protein. The sample has about 740,000 distinct CDR3 sequences, around 40% seen once.

The sample comprised peripheral blood. The TCR comes from an adult man with Graves' ophthalmopathy. The chain couples TRBV7-8 to TRBJ1-5; possibly TRBD1 for D (6 bases). CDR3 residues: CASSKGGAAQPQHF. CDR3 sequence (DNA): TGTGCCAGCAGCAAAGGGGGGGCGGCTCAGCCCCAGCATTTT.